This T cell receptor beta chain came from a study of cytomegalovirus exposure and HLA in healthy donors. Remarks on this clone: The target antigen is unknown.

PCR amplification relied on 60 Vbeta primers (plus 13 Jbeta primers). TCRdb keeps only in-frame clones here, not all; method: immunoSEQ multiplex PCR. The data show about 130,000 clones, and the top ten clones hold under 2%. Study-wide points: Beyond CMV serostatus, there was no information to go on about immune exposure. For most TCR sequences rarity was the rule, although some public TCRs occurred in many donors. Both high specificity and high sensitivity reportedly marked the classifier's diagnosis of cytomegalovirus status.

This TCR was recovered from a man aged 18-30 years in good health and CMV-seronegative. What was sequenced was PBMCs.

In DNA form, the CDR3 reads TGTGCCAGCAGCTTAGTGGGGGGGCGGGCTGAGCAGTTCTTC. Its translation is CASSLVGGRAEQFF. V gene TRBV11-2 combines with J gene TRBJ2-1; D might be TRBD2 (7 bases). Trimming took 1 base from V and 9 from J, leaving 13 bases between them. The CDR3 contains 14 residues. The germline CDR1 and CDR2 sequences are SGHAT and FQNNGV.